What follows are 4 T cell receptor beta chains derived from one specimen sequenced in a study of blood T cell repertoires in COVID-19. TCRdb's table, derived via immunoSEQ multiplex PCR, lists solely in-frame clones and lacks some. The repertoire has hundreds of thousands of clones, about 90% of them found once; the top ten carry roughly 15%. Sequencing was performed on PBMCs or T cells enriched from blood (not recorded which). These receptors all stem from a man aged 25 to 40 who had been exposed to COVID-19.

V gene TRBV14 combines with J gene TRBJ1-2; unclear D gene. Deletions cut 3 bases from V and 2 bases from J, with 4 bases between. Per the germline V gene, CDR1 is SGHDN and CDR2 is FVKESK. The CDR3 extends over 12 amino acids. The CDR3: CASSQRNYGYTF. The CDR3 DNA sequence: TGTGCCAGCAGCCAGAGAAACTATGGCTACACCTTC.

DNA for the CDR3: TGCAGCGTTGAACAGTCCAACACTGAAGCTTTCTTT. Protein sequence: CSVEQSNTEAFF. The chain is built from TRBV29-1 and TRBJ1-1; D gene ambiguous. Deletions cut 2 bases from V and 2 bases from J, with 6 bases between. This CDR3 comprises 12 residues. Looked up from germline, CDR1 is SQVTM and CDR2 is ANQGSEA.

The genes are TRBV5-1 and TRBJ2-1, with 9 bases matching TRBD2. V dropped 4 bases and J dropped 5; count of bases not matched to a gene: 7. Germline values: CDR1 SGHRS, CDR2 YFSETQ. CDR3 length: 15 amino acids. CDR3: CASSPSGGPNNEQFF. The CDR3 DNA is TGCGCCAGCAGCCCGAGCGGGGGGCCCAACAATGAGCAGTTCTTC.

This clone was counted a few times. The V and J genes are TRBV6-5 and TRBJ2-1, with D hard to call. CDR3 size: 12 residues. Germline V gene sequence: CDR1 MNHEY, CDR2 SVGAGI. With 4 bases removed from V and 4 bases from J, the gap between germline ends came to 5 bases. In DNA, the CDR3 is TGTGCCAGCAGTTCTCAGTACAATGAGCAGTTCTTC. This encodes CASSSQYNEQFF.